The entry below describes one TCR beta chain. Its antigen is not identified. The source of the sample is a study of graft-versus-host responses after intestinal transplantation. Study overall: Transplant types were multivisceral, liver-intestinal, or isolated intestinal.

Repertoires were generated with immunoSEQ multiplex PCR, while TCRdb's copy carries only in-frame clones and drops some. The top ten clones hold around 8% of a sample with 1,100 to 1,500 clones, about 83% of them seen once. Findings and caveats of the study: The authors found GvH clones in recipient marrow, some appearing first in ileum or blood. Early post-transplant HvG declines tracked with peak circulating GvH clone levels.

V shed 3 bases and J 7 bases; nucleotides not matched to a gene: 11. The length of the CDR3 is 16 residues. Per germline, CDR1 LNHDA and CDR2 SQIVND (reference sequence). This receptor was taken from a human patient who received an intestinal transplant, so some T cells may come from the graft donor. The sample was PBMCs, taken about 35 days after intestinal transplant. This chain uses TRBV19 with TRBJ2-1; 8 nucleotides line up with TRBD2. The CDR3 nucleotides read TGTGCCAGTAGTATTTCCCCAGCGGGAGCAAGGAATGAGCAGTTCTTC. This codes for CASSISPAGARNEQFF. Based on the CDR3 plus reference TRBV19 and TRBJ2-1, the full variable domain is DGGITQSPKYLFRKEGQNVTLSCEQNLNHDAMYWYRQDPGQGLRLIYYSQIVNDFQKGDIAEGYSVSREKKESFPLTVTSAQKNPTAFYLCASSISPAGARNEQFFGPGTRLTVL.